The rows below give T cell receptor beta chains drawn from one sample of a study of T-cell reconstitution after alpha-beta-depleted transplantation in children. From the PCR reads, TCRdb called clonotypes with MiXCR, one entry per CDR3 protein. The sample shows about 350,000 distinct CDR3 sequences, less than 15% of them seen only once. The material was PBMCs, obtained from the stem cell graft. Source of these receptors: a human donor who donated a stem cell graft to a child with Fanconi anemia. Both conserved end residues are part of each CDR3. Each record gives: CDR3 protein, CDR3 DNA, J gene, V gene, D gene, clone size. The D gene is left open where the match is weak. Not every row has a clone size; where given, it reads once, few, many or a size class.

CASSYSRGGDQPQHF	TGTGCCAGCAGTTACTCGAGGGGTGGGGATCAGCCCCAGCATTTT	TRBJ1-5	TRBV6-5	-	few
CASSYERLAGGGNEQFF	TGTGCCAGCAGTTACGAGCGACTAGCGGGGGGTGGGAATGAGCAGTTCTTC	TRBJ2-1	TRBV6-2/TRBV6-3	TRBD2	many
CASSLDGARNQPQHF	TGCGCCAGCAGCTTGGATGGGGCCAGGAATCAGCCCCAGCATTTT	TRBJ1-5	TRBV5-1	-	-
CASSLGTEFEETQYF	TGTGCCAGCAGCCTCGGGACTGAATTCGAAGAGACCCAGTACTTC	TRBJ2-5	TRBV11-2	-	-
CSVVPGQGSYGYTF	TGCAGCGTGGTCCCGGGACAGGGTAGTTATGGCTACACCTTC	TRBJ1-2	TRBV29-1	TRBD1	-
CASSLTDQSGYTF	TGTGCCAGCAGCCTAACAGATCAAAGCGGCTACACCTTC	TRBJ1-2	TRBV11-2	-	-
CASSLGGGWNEQYF	TGTGCCAGCAGTTTAGGGGGCGGATGGAACGAGCAGTACTTC	TRBJ2-7	TRBV27	-	-
CASKYQETQYF	TGTGCCAGCAAGTACCAAGAGACCCAGTACTTC	TRBJ2-5	TRBV2	-	many
CATGEMGNEQFF	TGTGCCACCGGGGAGATGGGCAATGAGCAGTTCTTC	TRBJ2-1	TRBV6-2/TRBV6-3	-	many
CATSRVETGELFF	TGTGCCACCAGCAGGGTGGAGACCGGGGAGCTGTTTTTT	TRBJ2-2	TRBV24-1	-	-
CASTPGPDSGNTIYF	TGTGCCAGCACCCCGGGGCCCGACTCTGGAAACACCATATATTTT	TRBJ1-3	TRBV3-1	-	-
CSANPGGYNEQFF	TGCAGTGCAAACCCGGGGGGCTACAATGAGCAGTTCTTC	TRBJ2-1	TRBV20-1	TRBD2	-
CARGPGDRGRSDEQFF	TGTGCCAGGGGCCCTGGGGACAGGGGGCGCTCGGATGAGCAGTTCTTC	TRBJ2-1	TRBV5-3	TRBD1	-